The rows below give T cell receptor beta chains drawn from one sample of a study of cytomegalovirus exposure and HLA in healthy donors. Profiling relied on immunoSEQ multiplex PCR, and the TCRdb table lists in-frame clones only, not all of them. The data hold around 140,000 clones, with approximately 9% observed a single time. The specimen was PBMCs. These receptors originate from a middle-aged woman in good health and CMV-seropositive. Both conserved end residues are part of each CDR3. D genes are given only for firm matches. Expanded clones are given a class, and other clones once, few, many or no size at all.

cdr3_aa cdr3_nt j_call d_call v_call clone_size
CASSRGDGNTIYF TGTGCCAGCAGCCGCGGAGACGGAAACACCATATATTTT TRBJ1-3 . TRBV9 .
CASSELITGLTATNEKLFF TGTGCCAGCAGTGAATTGATAACCGGGTTAACTGCAACTAATGAAAAACTGTTTTTT TRBJ1-4 . TRBV6-1 .
CASSAPGVEGYEQYF TGTGCCAGCAGCGCGCCAGGGGTCGAGGGGTACGAGCAGTACTTC TRBJ2-7 . TRBV11-2 few
CASSLGLAGGVISYEQYF TGTGCCAGCAGCTTAGGACTAGCGGGGGGGGTGATCTCCTACGAGCAGTACTTC TRBJ2-7 TRBD2 TRBV7-2 few
CASSFGGEPNTEAFF TGCGCCAGCAGCTTCGGGGGAGAACCGAACACTGAAGCTTTCTTT TRBJ1-1 . TRBV5-1 few
CASSVDRGTEAFF TGTGCCAGCAGTGTTGACAGGGGGACTGAAGCTTTCTTT TRBJ1-1 TRBD1 TRBV2 few
CASSLEIQRGQETQYF TGTGCCAGCAGCCTCGAAATCCAGCGGGGGCAAGAGACCCAGTACTTC TRBJ2-5 TRBD2 TRBV7-2 few
CASSHSRSGNTIYF TGTGCCAGCAGCCACTCCCGATCTGGAAACACCATATATTTT TRBJ1-3 . TRBV7-9 few
CSVFPPRAGPTEAFF TGCAGCGTATTCCCTCCGCGCGCAGGGCCCACTGAAGCTTTCTTT TRBJ1-1 . TRBV29-1 few
CASSAGHPGGELFF TGTGCCAGCAGCGCCGGACATCCGGGCGGGGAGCTGTTTTTT TRBJ2-2 . TRBV9 .
CASSQTGPGQDSNQPQHF TGTGCCAGCTCACAAACAGGGCCGGGACAGGATAGCAATCAGCCCCAGCATTTT TRBJ1-5 TRBD1 TRBV18 .
CASSGWTGAAGRAFF TGCGCCAGCAGCGGGTGGACAGGGGCTGCCGGGAGGGCTTTCTTT TRBJ1-1 TRBD1 TRBV5-1 .
CASSQDSTGGRSPLHF TGCGCCAGCAGCCAAGATAGCACAGGGGGTCGCTCACCCCTCCACTTT TRBJ1-6 TRBD1 TRBV4-1 .
CASTRGNQPQHF TGTGCCAGCACCCGGGGCAATCAGCCCCAGCATTTT TRBJ1-5 . TRBV6-6 .
CASSVQGFGELFF TGTGCCAGCAGCGTACAGGGATTCGGGGAGCTGTTTTTT TRBJ2-2 . TRBV7-2 .
CASSARVSNTGELFF TGTGCCAGCAGCGCCCGGGTCTCGAACACCGGGGAGCTGTTTTTT TRBJ2-2 . TRBV9 few
CASSISGTGTVTDTQYF TGTGCCAGTAGTATTAGTGGGACCGGGACAGTCACAGATACGCAGTATTTT TRBJ2-3 TRBD1 TRBV19 few
CASSFDSYTEAFF TGTGCCAGCAGCTTCGATAGCTACACTGAAGCTTTCTTT TRBJ1-1 . TRBV7-6 few
CASMRESTDTQYF TGCGCCAGCATGAGAGAGAGCACAGATACGCAGTATTTT TRBJ2-3 . TRBV5-1 .
CASSQAAWAGTVGNIQYF TGTGCCAGCAGCCAAGCCGCTTGGGCCGGGACAGTGGGAAACATTCAGTACTTC TRBJ2-4 TRBD1 TRBV4-2 few